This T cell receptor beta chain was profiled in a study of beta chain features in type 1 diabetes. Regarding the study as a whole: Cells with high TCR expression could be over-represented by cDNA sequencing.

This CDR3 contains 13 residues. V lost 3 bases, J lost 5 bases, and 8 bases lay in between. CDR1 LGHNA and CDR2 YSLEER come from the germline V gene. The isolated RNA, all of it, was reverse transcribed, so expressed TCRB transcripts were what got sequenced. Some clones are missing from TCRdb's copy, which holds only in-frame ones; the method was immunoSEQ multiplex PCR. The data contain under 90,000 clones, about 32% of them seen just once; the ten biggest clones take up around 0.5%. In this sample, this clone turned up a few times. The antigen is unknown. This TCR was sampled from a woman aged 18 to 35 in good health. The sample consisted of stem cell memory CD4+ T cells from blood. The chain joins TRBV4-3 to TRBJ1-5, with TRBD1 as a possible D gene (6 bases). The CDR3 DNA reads TGCGCCAGCAGCCATAACAGGGATCAGCCCCAGCATTTT. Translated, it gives CASSHNRDQPQHF.